The T cell receptor (beta chain) described here comes from a study of T cells after somatic rescue of genetic block. Germline values: CDR1 SGHTA, CDR2 FQGNSA. With V trimmed by 6 bases and J by 7 bases, 10 bases remained unmatched. The CDR3 covers 15 residues. Using immunoSEQ multiplex PCR, the repertoire was profiled, and TCRdb retains in-frame clones only, with some absent. Seen here are some 74,000 clones, roughly 90% observed once, and the top ten hold 2.5% to 3%. The sequence derives from a young man. The sequencing sample was made of peripheral blood mononuclear cells (PBMCs). The rearrangement uses TRBV7-2 and TRBJ2-1; 9 nucleotides agree with TRBD2. CDR3 region: CASRTLAGVLNEQFF. CDR3 coding DNA: TGTGCCAGCAGAACATTAGCGGGAGTCTTGAATGAGCAGTTCTTC.